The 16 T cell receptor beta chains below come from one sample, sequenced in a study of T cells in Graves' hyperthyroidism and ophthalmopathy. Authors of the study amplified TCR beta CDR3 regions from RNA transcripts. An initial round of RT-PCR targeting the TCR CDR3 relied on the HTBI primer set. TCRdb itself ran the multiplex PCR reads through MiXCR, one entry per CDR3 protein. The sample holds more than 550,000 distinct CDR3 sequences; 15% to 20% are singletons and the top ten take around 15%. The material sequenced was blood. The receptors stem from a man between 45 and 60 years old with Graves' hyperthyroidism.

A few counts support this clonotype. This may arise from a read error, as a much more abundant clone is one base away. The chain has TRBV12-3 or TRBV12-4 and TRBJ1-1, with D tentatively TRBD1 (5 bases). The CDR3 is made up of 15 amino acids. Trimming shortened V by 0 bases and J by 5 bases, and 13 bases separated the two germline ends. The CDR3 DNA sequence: TGTGCCAGCAGTTTAGCGCGACAGATGAGGACTGAAGCTTTCTTT. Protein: CASSLARQMRTEAFF.

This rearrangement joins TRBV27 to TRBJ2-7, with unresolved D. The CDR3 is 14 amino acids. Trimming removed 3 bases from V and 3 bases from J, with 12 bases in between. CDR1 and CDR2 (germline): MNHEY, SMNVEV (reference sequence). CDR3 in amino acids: CASSFRGAIYEQYF. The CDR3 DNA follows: TGTGCCAGCAGTTTTAGAGGTGCAATCTACGAGCAGTACTTC.

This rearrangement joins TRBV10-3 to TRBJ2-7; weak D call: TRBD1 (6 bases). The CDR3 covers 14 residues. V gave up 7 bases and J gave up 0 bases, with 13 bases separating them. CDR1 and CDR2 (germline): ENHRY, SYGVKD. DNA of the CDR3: TGTGCCATCACCCAGGACAGCAACTCCTACGAGCAGTACGTC. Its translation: CAITQDSNSYEQYV.

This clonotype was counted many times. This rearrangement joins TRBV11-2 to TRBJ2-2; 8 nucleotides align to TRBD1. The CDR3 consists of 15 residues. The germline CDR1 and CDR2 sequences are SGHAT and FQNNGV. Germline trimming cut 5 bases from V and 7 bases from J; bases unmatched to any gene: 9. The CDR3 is CASSPRTGNLGELFF. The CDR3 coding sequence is TGTGCCAGCAGCCCCAGGACAGGGAATCTCGGGGAGCTGTTTTTT.

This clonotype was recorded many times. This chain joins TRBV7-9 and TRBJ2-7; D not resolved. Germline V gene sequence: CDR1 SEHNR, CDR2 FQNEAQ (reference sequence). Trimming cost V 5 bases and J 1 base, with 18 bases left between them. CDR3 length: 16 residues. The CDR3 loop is CASSPRLDSPSYEQYF. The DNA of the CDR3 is TGTGCCAGCAGCCCCCGGCTAGATTCCCCATCCTACGAGCAGTACTTC.

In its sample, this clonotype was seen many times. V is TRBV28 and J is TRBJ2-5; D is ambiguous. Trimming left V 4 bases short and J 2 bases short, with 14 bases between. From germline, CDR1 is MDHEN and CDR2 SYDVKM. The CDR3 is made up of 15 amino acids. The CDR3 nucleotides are TGTGCCAGCAGTTCTGACGGATCTCTACAAGAGACCCAGTACTTC. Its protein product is CASSSDGSLQETQYF. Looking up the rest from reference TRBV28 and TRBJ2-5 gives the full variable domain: DVKVTQSSRYLVKRTGEKVFLECVQDMDHENMFWYRQDPGLGLRLIYFSYDVKMKEKGDIPEGYSVSREKKERFSLILESASTNQTSMYLCASSSDGSLQETQYFGPGTRLLVL.

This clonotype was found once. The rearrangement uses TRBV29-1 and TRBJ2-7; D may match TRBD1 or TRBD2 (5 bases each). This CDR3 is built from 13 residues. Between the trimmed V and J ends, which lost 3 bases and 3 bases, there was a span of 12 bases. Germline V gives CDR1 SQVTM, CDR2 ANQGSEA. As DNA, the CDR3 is TGCAGCGTTGAGGGGGACGACTTCTACGAGCAGTACTTC. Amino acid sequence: CSVEGDDFYEQYF.

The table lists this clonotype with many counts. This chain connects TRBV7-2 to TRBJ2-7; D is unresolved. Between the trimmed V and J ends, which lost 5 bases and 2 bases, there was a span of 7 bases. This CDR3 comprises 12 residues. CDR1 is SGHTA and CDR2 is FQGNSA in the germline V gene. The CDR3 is CASSVLPYEQYF. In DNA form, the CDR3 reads TGTGCCAGCAGCGTCCTGCCCTACGAGCAGTACTTC.

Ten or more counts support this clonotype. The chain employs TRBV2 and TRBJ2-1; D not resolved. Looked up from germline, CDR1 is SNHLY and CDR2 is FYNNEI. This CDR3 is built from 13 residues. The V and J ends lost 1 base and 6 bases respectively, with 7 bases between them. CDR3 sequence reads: CASSEDRTNEQFF. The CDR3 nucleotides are TGTGCCAGCAGTGAAGATAGGACCAATGAGCAGTTCTTC.

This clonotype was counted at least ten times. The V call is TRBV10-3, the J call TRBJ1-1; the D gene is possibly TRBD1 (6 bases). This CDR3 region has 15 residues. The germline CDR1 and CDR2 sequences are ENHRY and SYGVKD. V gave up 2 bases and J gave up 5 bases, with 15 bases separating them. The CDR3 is CAISEGSQGRTEAFF. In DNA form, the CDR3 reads TGTGCCATCAGTGAGGGTTCACAGGGAAGGACTGAAGCTTTCTTT.

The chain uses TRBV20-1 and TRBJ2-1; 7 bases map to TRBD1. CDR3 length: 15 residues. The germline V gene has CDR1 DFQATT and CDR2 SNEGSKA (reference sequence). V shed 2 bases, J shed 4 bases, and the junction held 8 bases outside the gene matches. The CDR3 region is CSARSVRDSYNEQFF. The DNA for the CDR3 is TGCAGTGCTAGAAGTGTCCGGGACAGTTACAATGAGCAGTTCTTC.

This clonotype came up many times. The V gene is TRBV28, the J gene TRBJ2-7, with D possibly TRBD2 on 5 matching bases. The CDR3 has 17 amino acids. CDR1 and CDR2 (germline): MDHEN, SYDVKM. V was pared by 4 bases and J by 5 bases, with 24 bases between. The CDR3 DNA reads TGTGCCAGCAGTTCCCGCCCGCGAGGAGCGGCGCACAACGAGCAGTACTTC. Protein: CASSSRPRGAAHNEQYF.

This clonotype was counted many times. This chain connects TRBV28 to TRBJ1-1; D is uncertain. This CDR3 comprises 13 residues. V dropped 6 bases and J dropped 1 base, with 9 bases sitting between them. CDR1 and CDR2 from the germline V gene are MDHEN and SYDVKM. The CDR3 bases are TGTGCCAGCAGCTCCCCGACGAACACTGAAGCTTTCTTT. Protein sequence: CASSSPTNTEAFF.

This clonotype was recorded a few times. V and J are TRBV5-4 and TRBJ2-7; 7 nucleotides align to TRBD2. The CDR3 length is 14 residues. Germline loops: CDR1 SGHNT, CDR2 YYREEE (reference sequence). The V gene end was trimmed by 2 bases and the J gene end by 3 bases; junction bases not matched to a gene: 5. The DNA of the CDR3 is TGTGCCAGCAGCTTCACTGGGAGGGACTACGAGCAGTACTTC. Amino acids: CASSFTGRDYEQYF. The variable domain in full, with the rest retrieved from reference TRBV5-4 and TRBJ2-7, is ETGVTQSPTHLIKTRGQQVTLRCSSQSGHNTVSWYQQALGQGPQFIFQYYREEENGRGNFPPRFSGLQFPNYSSELNVNALELDDSALYLCASSFTGRDYEQYFGPGTRLTVT.

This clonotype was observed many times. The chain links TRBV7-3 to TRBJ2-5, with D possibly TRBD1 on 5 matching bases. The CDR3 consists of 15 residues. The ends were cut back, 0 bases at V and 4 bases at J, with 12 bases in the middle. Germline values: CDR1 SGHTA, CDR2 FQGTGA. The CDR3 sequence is CASSLTGQGAETQYF. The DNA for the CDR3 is TGTGCCAGCAGCTTAACGGGGCAGGGTGCAGAGACCCAGTACTTC.

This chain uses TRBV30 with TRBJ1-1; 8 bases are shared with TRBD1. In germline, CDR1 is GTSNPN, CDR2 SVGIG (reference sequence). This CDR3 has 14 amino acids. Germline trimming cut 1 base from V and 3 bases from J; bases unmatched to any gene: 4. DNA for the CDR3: TGTGCCTGGAGTGAACCAGGGGGCCACACTGAAGCTTTCTTT. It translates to CAWSEPGGHTEAFF.